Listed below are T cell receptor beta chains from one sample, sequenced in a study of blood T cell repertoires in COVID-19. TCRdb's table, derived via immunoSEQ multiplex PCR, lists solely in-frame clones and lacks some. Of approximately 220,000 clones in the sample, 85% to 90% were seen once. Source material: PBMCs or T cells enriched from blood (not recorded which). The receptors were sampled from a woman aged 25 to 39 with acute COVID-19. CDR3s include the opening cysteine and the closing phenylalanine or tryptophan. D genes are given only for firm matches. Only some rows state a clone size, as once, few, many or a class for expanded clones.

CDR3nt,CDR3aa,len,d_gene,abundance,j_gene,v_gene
TGTGCCAGTACAGCTAACTATGGCTACACCTTC,CASTANYGYTF,11,-,-,TRBJ1-2,TRBV6-5
TGTGCCAGCAGCTTAAGGACAGGGGCTTTACACACCGGGGAGCTGTTTTTT,CASSLRTGALHTGELFF,17,TRBD1,-,TRBJ2-2,TRBV11-2
TGTGCCAGCAGCCTAGACATGTTTCCCACTGAAGCTTTCTTT,CASSLDMFPTEAFF,14,-,-,TRBJ1-1,TRBV11-2
TGTGCCAGCAGCTGGAAACTAGCGTGGGTTGAGCAGTTCTTC,CASSWKLAWVEQFF,14,TRBD2,-,TRBJ2-1,TRBV5-6
TGTGCCAGCAGGGGGGCGCGGTACGAGCAGTACTTC,CASRGARYEQYF,12,-,once,TRBJ2-7,TRBV27
TGTGCCAGCTCACCCAGGGAAGACAATGAGCAGTTCTTC,CASSPREDNEQFF,13,-,-,TRBJ2-1,TRBV18
TGCGCCAGCAGTGGGCGGAAAGGCACTGAAGCTTTCTTT,CASSGRKGTEAFF,13,-,-,TRBJ1-1,TRBV10-1
TGTGCCAGCAGCTTAACAGGGGACACTGAAGCTTTCTTT,CASSLTGDTEAFF,13,TRBD1,-,TRBJ1-1,TRBV7-9
TGTGCCAGCAGCTTTGGGACTACCGGCACAGATACGCAGTATTTT,CASSFGTTGTDTQYF,15,TRBD2,-,TRBJ2-3,TRBV7-2
TGTGCCAGCAGCTTTGGGGCTCCCCAGCCCCAGCATTTT,CASSFGAPQPQHF,13,-,-,TRBJ1-5,TRBV5-8
TGCAGCGTCGGGGACGGGCGGGGGTACGAGCAGTACTTC,CSVGDGRGYEQYF,13,TRBD2,-,TRBJ2-7,TRBV29-1
TGTGCCAGTAGTATCCCACCAGGCAATCAGCCCCAGCATTTT,CASSIPPGNQPQHF,14,-,-,TRBJ1-5,TRBV19
TGCGCCAGCAGCTTACAGGGGGCGCTTAACTATGGCTACACCTTC,CASSLQGALNYGYTF,15,TRBD1,-,TRBJ1-2,TRBV5-1
TGTGCCAGCAGTTCCACAGCAACTAATGAAAAACTGTTTTTT,CASSSTATNEKLFF,14,-,-,TRBJ1-4,TRBV6-6
TGTGCCAGCTCACCCTTCGGTGACAGGCCGAGCTCTGGAAACACCATATATTTT,CASSPFGDRPSSGNTIYF,18,-,few,TRBJ1-3,TRBV18
TGTGCCAGCAGCTTAGCGGATATTACCAGGCTCTATGGCTACACCTTC,CASSLADITRLYGYTF,16,-,-,TRBJ1-2,TRBV7-9
TGTGCCAGCAGCCCGGCAGGGCTCTCTGGAAACACCATATATTTT,CASSPAGLSGNTIYF,15,-,-,TRBJ1-3,TRBV7-3
TGTGCCAGCAGCTTGGCCGGGACAGTAGGCTATGGCTACACCTTC,CASSLAGTVGYGYTF,15,TRBD1,-,TRBJ1-2,TRBV5-5
TGTGCCAGCAGTTACTCGACACGGCGTAATTCACCCCTCCACTTT,CASSYSTRRNSPLHF,15,-,-,TRBJ1-6,TRBV6-2/TRBV6-3
TGCAGTGCTCGTACGGATGAAAAACTGTTTTTT,CSARTDEKLFF,11,-,-,TRBJ1-4,TRBV20-1